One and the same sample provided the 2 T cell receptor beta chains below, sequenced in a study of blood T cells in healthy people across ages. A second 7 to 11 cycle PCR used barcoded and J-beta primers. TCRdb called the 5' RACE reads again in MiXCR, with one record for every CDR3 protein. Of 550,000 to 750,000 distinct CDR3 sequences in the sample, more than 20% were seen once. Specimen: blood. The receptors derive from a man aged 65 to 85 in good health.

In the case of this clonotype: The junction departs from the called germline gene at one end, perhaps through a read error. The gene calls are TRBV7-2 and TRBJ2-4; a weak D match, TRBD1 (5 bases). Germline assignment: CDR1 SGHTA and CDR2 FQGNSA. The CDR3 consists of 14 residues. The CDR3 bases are TGTGCCAGCAGCTTATCGGCAGGGCAAAACACTCAGTACTTC. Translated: CASSLSAGQNTQYF.

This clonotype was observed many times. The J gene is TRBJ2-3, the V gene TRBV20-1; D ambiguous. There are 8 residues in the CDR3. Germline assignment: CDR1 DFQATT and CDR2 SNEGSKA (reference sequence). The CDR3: CSPDTQYF. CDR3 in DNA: TGCTCACCAGATACGCAGTATTTT.